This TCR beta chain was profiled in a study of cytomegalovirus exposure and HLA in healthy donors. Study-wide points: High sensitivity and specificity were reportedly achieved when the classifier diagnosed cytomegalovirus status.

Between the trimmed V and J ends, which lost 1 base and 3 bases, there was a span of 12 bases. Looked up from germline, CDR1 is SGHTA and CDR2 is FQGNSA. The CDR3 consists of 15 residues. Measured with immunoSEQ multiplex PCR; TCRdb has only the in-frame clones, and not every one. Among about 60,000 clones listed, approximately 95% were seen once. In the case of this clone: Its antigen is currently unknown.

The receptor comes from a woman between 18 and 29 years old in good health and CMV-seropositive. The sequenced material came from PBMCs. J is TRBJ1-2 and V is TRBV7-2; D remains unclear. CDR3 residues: CASSLDNSPYYGYTF. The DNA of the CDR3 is TGTGCCAGCAGCTTAGATAACTCACCCTACTATGGCTACACCTTC. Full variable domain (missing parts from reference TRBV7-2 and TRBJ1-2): GAGVSQSPSNKVTEKGKDVELRCDPISGHTALYWYRQSLGQGLEFLIYFQGNSAPDKSGLPSDRFSAERTGGSVSTLTIQRTQQEDSAVYLCASSLDNSPYYGYTFGSGTRLTVV.